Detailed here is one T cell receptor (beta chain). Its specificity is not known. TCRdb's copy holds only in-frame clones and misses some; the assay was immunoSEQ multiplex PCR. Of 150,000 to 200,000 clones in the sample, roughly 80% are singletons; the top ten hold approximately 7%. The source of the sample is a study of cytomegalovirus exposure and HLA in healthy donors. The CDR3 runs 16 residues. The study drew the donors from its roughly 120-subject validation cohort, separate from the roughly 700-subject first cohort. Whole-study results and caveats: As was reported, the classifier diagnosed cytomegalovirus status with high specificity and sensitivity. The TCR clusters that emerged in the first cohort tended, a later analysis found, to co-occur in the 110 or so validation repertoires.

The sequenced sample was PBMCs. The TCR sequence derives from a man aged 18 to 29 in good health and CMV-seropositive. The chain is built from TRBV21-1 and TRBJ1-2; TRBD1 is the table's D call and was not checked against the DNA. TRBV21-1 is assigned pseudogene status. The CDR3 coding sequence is TGTGCCAGCAGCAGTTCGCCGGGACAGGCTAACTATGGCTACACCTTC. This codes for CASSSSPGQANYGYTF.